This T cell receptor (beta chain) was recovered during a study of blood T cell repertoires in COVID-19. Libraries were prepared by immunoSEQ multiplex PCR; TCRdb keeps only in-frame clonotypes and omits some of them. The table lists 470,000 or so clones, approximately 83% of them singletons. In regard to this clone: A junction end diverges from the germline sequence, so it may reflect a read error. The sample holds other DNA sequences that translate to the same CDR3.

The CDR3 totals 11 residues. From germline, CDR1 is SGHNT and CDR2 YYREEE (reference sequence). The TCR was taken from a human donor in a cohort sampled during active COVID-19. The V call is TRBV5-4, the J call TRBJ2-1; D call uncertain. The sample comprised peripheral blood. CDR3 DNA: TGTGCCAGCAGCTCCAACAATGAGCAGTTCTTC. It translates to CASSSNNEQFF.